Here is one TCR beta chain with its context. The CDR3 has 16 amino acids. The germline gives CDR1 LNHDA, CDR2 SQIVND (reference sequence). Trimming took 3 bases from V and 0 from J; bases not matched to a gene: 3. The data were taken from a study of T cell changes during pregnancy in multiple sclerosis. Sequenced by immunoSEQ multiplex PCR; TCRdb stores in-frame clones only, minus some. Of 53,000 or so clones listed, 90% to 95% are singletons. The origin of this receptor is a female donor with multiple sclerosis, enrolled in a pregnancy study. This chain joins TRBV19 and TRBJ2-3; 10 positions agree with TRBD1. The specimen comprised CD4+ T cells from peripheral blood mononuclear cells, sampled in the second trimester of pregnancy. CDR3: CASSIGTGVSTDTQYF. DNA for the CDR3: TGTGCCAGTAGTATCGGGACAGGGGTGAGCACAGATACGCAGTATTTT.